This T cell receptor (beta chain) was captured by sequencing in a study of T cell responses to AZD1222 COVID-19 vaccine. About the study: Analysis merged second doses at about 4 or about 12 weeks.

About this clone itself: What it binds is unknown.

V was cut by 5 bases and J by 0 bases, with 15 bases left in between. The CDR3 loop spans 17 amino acids. Germline V gene sequence: CDR1 SGHRS, CDR2 YFSETQ. Libraries were prepared by immunoSEQ multiplex PCR; TCRdb keeps only in-frame clonotypes and omits some of them. The sample shows over 150,000 clones, roughly 87% of them seen only once. The study, taken as a whole, reports: It was only a handful of AZD1222 recipients who were seropositive at baseline. Sampled repertoires all dated from after the peak T cell response.

The starting material was peripheral blood, obtained on day 0 of AZD1222 vaccination. This TCR was sampled from an adult in good health. This chain joins TRBV5-1 and TRBJ2-6; the D gene is possibly TRBD2 (5 bases). CDR3 in DNA: TGCGCCAGCAGATGGGGAGCGGCCACCTCTGGGGCCAACGTCCTGACTTTC. This encodes CASRWGAATSGANVLTF.